This T cell receptor beta chain comes out of a study of graft-versus-host responses after intestinal transplantation (dated by TCRdb to about 2021). For the wider study: The transplants that recipients received were multivisceral, liver-intestinal, or isolated intestinal. Donor T cell macrochimerism was defined as a peak of at least 4% donor T cells among recipient peripheral blood mononuclear cells. Alloreactive clones were identified by sequencing pre-transplant mixed lymphocyte reaction products and comparing them with unstimulated pre-transplant donor and recipient T cells. Rather than being sequenced by the commercial service, samples from a few later patients were sequenced in-house on an Illumina MiSeq and processed with MiXCR. A cohort of approximately 24 intestinal transplant recipients, including one retransplant, was enrolled, and a few patients lacking pretransplant specimens were excluded. Every recipient was given anti-thymocyte globulin induction, followed by 2 to 4 years of maintenance tacrolimus and steroids. Graft-versus-host and host-versus-graft alloreactive T cell clones were tracked in the graft, circulation and bone marrow after intestinal transplantation using bulk TCR-beta CDR3 sequencing. What the research found in general, with its limitations: Early after transplant, declines in HvG clones were associated with peak levels of circulating GvH clones. GvH clones were detected in recipient bone marrow, and some appeared earlier in ileal mucosa or blood, consistent with an intestinal mucosal origin. The conclusions were limited by the relatively low number and heterogeneity of the intestinal transplant patients. In the allografts of patients with donor T cell macrochimerism, GvH to HvG T cell clonal ratios were high.

Blood samples were collected up to 4 times in the first month after transplant and then at least monthly when available. Libraries were prepared through the immunoSEQ multiplex PCR assay. For most patients, high-throughput TCR-beta CDR3 sequencing of genomic DNA was performed by Adaptive Biotechnologies. The authors processed their data as follows. TCR sequencing data for 15 to 20 patients were retrieved from Adaptive's ImmunoSEQ software; a few other patients were processed with MiXCR and VDJtools. CDR3 nucleotide sequences shared between donor and recipient were removed because the origin of such sequences could not be assigned. At least 2-fold expansion over unstimulated cells and a minimum CFSE-low frequency of 0.002% (template counts) or 0.001% (read counts) were required for clones to be classified as alloreactive. Mappable clones were those detected in sequenced pre-transplant spleen, lymph node, or MLR CFSE-low populations of the donor or recipient. Cumulative frequency of alloreactive clones was calculated as a percentage of all sequences weighted by copy number. The table comes from immuneACCESS by way of TCRdb, which keeps in-frame sequences with V and J called. Part of the clones is missing from these tables; in studies checked, under half for an unresolved V gene and the rest for unknown reasons. The V and J calls and clone size come from that table; D and trimming were worked out from the DNA. For this sample there are 57,000 or so clones; about 90% appear just once. Roughly 2.8% of the sample rests with the top ten.

Notes on this clone: Its target antigen remains unknown. Base qualities are not recorded, but no much larger clone differs from it by a single base.

V is shortened by 6 bases, J by 7 bases, and the region joining them spans 18 bases. Taken from the germline V gene, the CDR1 and CDR2 loops are SGHAT and FQNNGV. Taken from cysteine to phenylalanine, the CDR3 has 15 residues. The CDR3 DNA has 45 bases and is translated from base 1. The rearrangement combines TRBV11-2 with TRBJ2-2; the D segment could be TRBD1, given 7 matching bases. This receptor was taken from a human patient who received an intestinal transplant, so some T cells may come from the graft donor. The sequencing used PBMCs, collected around 120 days after intestinal transplantation. At the DNA level, the sequence is TGTGCCAGCAGTAGTTTCAGGGGGGTAGGCGGGGAGCTGTTTTTT. It translates as CASSSFRGVGGELFF.